The clone carrying this T cell receptor beta chain was found once. No antigen is known for it. Germline V gives CDR1 SGHTA, CDR2 FQGNSA. This CDR3 is 15 amino acids long. Unmatched junction bases numbered 6, after V lost 3 bases and J lost 7 bases. The data were taken from a study of OX40 agonist ivuxolimab in advanced cancers. The table came from immunoSEQ multiplex PCR; TCRdb's copy has only in-frame clones and leaves some out. The sample lists some 55,000 clones; 80% were seen once. Points from the study as a whole: CD4+ and CD8+ blood T cells expanded clonally by week 6 at 0.1 to 3.0 mg/kg. Clonal expansion was among the lowest in partial responders at 0.1-3.0 mg/kg, especially CD8+.

The chain couples TRBV7-2 to TRBJ1-4, with TRBD1 matching 9 bases. This receptor was obtained from an adult with an advanced solid tumor such as melanoma, head and neck, liver or kidney cancer. Source: CD4+ or CD8+ T cells sorted from blood, taken in a trial of the OX40 agonist ivuxolimab. The CDR3 reads CASSFGDRVGEKLFF. CDR3 bases: TGTGCCAGCAGCTTCGGGGACAGGGTGGGTGAAAAACTGTTTTTT. Full variable domain (rest looked up from reference TRBV7-2 and TRBJ1-4): GAGVSQSPSNKVTEKGKDVELRCDPISGHTALYWYRQSLGQGLEFLIYFQGNSAPDKSGLPSDRFSAERTGGSVSTLTIQRTQQEDSAVYLCASSFGDRVGEKLFFGSGTQLSVL.